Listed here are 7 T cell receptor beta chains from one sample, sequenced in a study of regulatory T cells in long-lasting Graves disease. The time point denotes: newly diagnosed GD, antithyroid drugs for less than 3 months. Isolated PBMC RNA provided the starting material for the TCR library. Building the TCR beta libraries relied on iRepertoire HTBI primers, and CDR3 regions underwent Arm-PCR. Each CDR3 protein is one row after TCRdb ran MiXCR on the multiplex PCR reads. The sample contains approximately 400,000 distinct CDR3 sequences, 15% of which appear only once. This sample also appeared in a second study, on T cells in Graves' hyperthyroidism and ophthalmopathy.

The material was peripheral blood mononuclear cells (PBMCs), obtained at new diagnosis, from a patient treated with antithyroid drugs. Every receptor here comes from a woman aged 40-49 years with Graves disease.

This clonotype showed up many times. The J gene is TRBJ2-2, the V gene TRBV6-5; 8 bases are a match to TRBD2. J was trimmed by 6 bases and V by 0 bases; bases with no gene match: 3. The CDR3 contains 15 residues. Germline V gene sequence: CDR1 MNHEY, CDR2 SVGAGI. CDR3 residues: CASSYSGLVSGELFF. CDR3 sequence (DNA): TGTGCCAGCAGTTACTCGGGACTAGTCTCCGGGGAGCTGTTTTTT.

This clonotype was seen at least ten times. CDR3 residues: CSVGKMTSGEQFF. CDR3 nucleotide sequence: TGCAGCGTTGGAAAAATGACTAGCGGGGAGCAGTTCTTC. V is TRBV29-1 and J is TRBJ2-1; TRBD2 matches at 10 bases. The ends lost 4 bases at V and 10 bases at J; junction bases unmatched: 7. Germline V gene lookup returns CDR1 SQVTM and CDR2 ANQGSEA. The CDR3 has 13 residues.

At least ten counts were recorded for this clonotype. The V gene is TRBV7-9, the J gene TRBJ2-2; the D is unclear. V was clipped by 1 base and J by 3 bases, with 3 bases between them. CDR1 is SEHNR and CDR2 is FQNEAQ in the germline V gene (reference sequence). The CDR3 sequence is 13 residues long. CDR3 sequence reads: CASSLGHTGELFF. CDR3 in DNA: TGTGCCAGCAGCTTAGGACACACCGGGGAGCTGTTTTTT.

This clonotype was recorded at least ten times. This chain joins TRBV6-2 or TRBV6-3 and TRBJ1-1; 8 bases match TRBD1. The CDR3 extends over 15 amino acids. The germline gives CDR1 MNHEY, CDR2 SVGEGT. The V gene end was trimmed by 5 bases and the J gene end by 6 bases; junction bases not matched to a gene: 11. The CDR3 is CASSGGQASGAEAFF. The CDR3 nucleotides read TGTGCCAGCAGTGGGGGACAGGCCAGCGGCGCTGAAGCTTTCTTT.

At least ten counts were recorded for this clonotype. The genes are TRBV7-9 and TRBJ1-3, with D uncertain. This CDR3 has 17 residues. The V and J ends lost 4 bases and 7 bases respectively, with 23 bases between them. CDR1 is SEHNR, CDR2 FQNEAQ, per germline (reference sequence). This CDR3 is CASSSGPGRTGGNTIYF. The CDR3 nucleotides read TGTGCCAGCAGCTCCGGTCCCGGTCGGACCGGCGGCAACACCATATATTTT.

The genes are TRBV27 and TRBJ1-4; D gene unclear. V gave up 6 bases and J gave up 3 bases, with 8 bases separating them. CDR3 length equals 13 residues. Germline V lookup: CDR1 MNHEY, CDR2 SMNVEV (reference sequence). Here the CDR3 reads CASSYKANEKLFF. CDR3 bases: TGTGCCAGCAGCTACAAGGCTAATGAAAAACTGTTTTTT.

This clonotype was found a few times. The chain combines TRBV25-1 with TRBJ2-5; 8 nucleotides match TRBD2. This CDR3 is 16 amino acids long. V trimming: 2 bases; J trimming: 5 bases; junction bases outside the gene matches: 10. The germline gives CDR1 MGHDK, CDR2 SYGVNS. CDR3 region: CASSELGLGRQETQYF. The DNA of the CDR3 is TGTGCCAGCAGTGAACTGGGACTAGGGAGACAGGAGACCCAGTACTTC. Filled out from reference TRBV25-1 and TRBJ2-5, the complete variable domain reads EADIYQTPRYLVIGTGKKITLECSQTMGHDKMYWYQQDPGMELHLIHYSYGVNSTEKGDLSSESTVSRIRTEHFPLTLESARPSHTSQYLCASSELGLGRQETQYFGPGTRLLVL.